The 22 T cell receptor beta chains in this list originate from one sample, sequenced in a study of metastatic and nonmetastatic thyroid tumors. From the PCR reads, TCRdb re-called clones with MiXCR. The data contain 20,000 to 25,000 clones, 15% of them singletons. Until they underwent thyroid surgery, no patient had received any treatment. Material for sequencing was blood. The origin of the receptors is a female donor with papillary thyroid cancer or a benign thyroid nodule (not recorded which). Some clones in this sample may be carry-over from other donors' samples.

The chain links TRBV20-1 to TRBJ2-3, with D possibly being TRBD1 or TRBD2 (6 bases each). The germline V gene encodes CDR1 DFQATT and CDR2 SNEGSKA (reference sequence). Trimming left V 4 bases short and J 6 bases short, with 17 bases between. This CDR3 is built from 14 residues. The CDR3 DNA sequence: TGCAGTGCTATAACCCGGGAGAGGGGGGATACGCAGTATTTT. This encodes CSAITRERGDTQYF.

At least ten counts were recorded for this clone. The J gene is TRBJ2-1, the V gene TRBV7-9, with 7 bases lining up with TRBD2. Trimming cost V 3 bases and J 5 bases; bases outside gene matches: 7. The CDR3 is made up of 15 amino acids. Per the germline V gene, CDR1 is SEHNR and CDR2 is FQNEAQ (reference sequence). CDR3 amino acids: CASSFGLAVNNEQFF. The DNA for the CDR3 is TGTGCCAGCAGCTTTGGGCTAGCGGTTAACAATGAGCAGTTCTTC.

The chain carries TRBV9 and TRBJ2-5, with 8 bases fitting TRBD1. Germline V gene lookup returns CDR1 SGDLS and CDR2 YYNGEE. The CDR3 runs 15 residues. Trimming cost V 4 bases and J 5 bases; bases outside gene matches: 10. The CDR3 sequence is CASSSTDRAWETQYF. The CDR3 DNA follows: TGTGCCAGCAGCAGCACGGACAGGGCTTGGGAGACCCAGTACTTC.

This clone was recorded at least ten times. A read error may explain this, as a much larger clone is one base away. The J gene is TRBJ1-4, the V gene TRBV20-1; D gene ambiguous. The CDR3 runs 13 residues. Germline CDR1 reads DFQATT; CDR2 reads SNEGSKA (reference sequence). V was cut by 2 bases and J by 6 bases, with 10 bases left in between. CDR3 loop: CSARREADEKLFF. CDR3 nucleotides: TGCAGTGCTAGAAGGGAGGCAGATGAAAAACTGTTTTTT.

This clone has ten or more counts. The J gene is TRBJ2-2, the V gene TRBV18, with D possibly TRBD2 on 5 matching bases. Trimming left V 4 bases short and J 0 bases short, with 12 bases between. Germline loops: CDR1 KGHSH, CDR2 LQKENI. The CDR3 is 16 amino acids. CDR3 amino acids: CASSLSGPPNTGELFF. The CDR3 nucleotides read TGTGCCAGCTCACTAAGCGGTCCTCCGAACACCGGGGAGCTGTTTTTT. Together with reference TRBV18 and TRBJ2-2, the CDR3 gives the full variable domain: NAGVMQNPRHLVRRRGQEARLRCSPMKGHSHVYWYRQLPEEGLKFMVYLQKENIIDESGMPKERFSAEFPKEGPSILRIQQVVRGDSAAYFCASSLSGPPNTGELFFGEGSRLTVL.

This chain uses TRBV5-6 with TRBJ2-5; D not certain. Trimming removed 1 base from V and 0 bases from J, with 10 bases in between. Germline V gene lookup returns CDR1 SGHDT and CDR2 YYEEEE. CDR3 length equals 15 residues. The CDR3 sequence: CASSLKRLYQETQYF. The CDR3 DNA sequence: TGTGCCAGCAGCTTGAAACGTCTGTACCAAGAGACCCAGTACTTC. The complete variable domain, with remaining parts taken from reference TRBV5-6 and TRBJ2-5, reads DAGVTQSPTHLIKTRGQQVTLRCSPKSGHDTVSWYQQALGQGPQFIFQYYEEEERQRGNFPDRFSGHQFPNYSSELNVNALLLGDSALYLCASSLKRLYQETQYFGPGTRLLVL.

This clone was counted a few times. This rearrangement joins TRBV6-2 or TRBV6-3 to TRBJ1-2; TRBD1 matches 7 bases. V lost 2 bases to trimming and J lost 2 bases; unmatched junction nucleotides: 8. This CDR3 contains 16 residues. The germline gives CDR1 MNHEY, CDR2 SVGEGT. CDR3 loop: CASSYKSGTDNYGYTF. CDR3 sequence (DNA): TGTGCCAGCAGTTACAAGTCCGGGACAGACAACTATGGCTACACCTTC.

At least ten counts were recorded for this clone. This chain connects TRBV18 to TRBJ2-1; D is undetermined. The CDR3 totals 12 residues. V lost 2 bases, J lost 9 bases, and 8 bases lay in between. Looked up from germline, CDR1 is KGHSH and CDR2 is LQKENI. Here the CDR3 reads CASSPSLTEQFF. The CDR3 coding sequence is TGTGCCAGCTCACCATCCCTCACTGAGCAGTTCTTC.

This clone was detected many times. This rearrangement joins TRBV29-1 to TRBJ2-7; 12 bases fit TRBD2. Germline loops: CDR1 SQVTM, CDR2 ANQGSEA. Unmatched junction bases numbered 5, after V lost 6 bases and J lost 2 bases. The CDR3 sequence is 14 residues long. In nucleotides, the CDR3 is TGCAGCGTAAAGACTAGCGGGAGTACCTACGAGCAGTACTTC. It yields the protein CSVKTSGSTYEQYF.

This clone was counted a few times. This chain connects TRBV28 to TRBJ2-1; D may be TRBD2 (6 bases). Germline CDR1 MDHEN, CDR2 SYDVKM. The length of the CDR3 is 15 residues. Trimming left V 6 bases short and J 5 bases short, with 17 bases between. The CDR3 loop reads CASRRWAGTHNEQFF. CDR3 DNA sequence: TGTGCCAGCAGGCGCTGGGCGGGAACCCACAATGAGCAGTTCTTC.

This clone showed up many times. CDR3 sequence reads: CASSLDGSKRETQYF. DNA of the CDR3: TGTGCCAGCAGTTTGGACGGATCTAAACGGGAGACCCAGTACTTC. The chain recombines TRBV12-3 or TRBV12-4 with TRBJ2-5; D uncertain. The germline V and J ends were trimmed by 3 bases and 5 bases, with 16 bases remaining between them. CDR3 length: 15 residues.

This clone showed up many times. The chain carries TRBV7-2 and TRBJ1-2; 8 nucleotides agree with TRBD1. J gave up 6 bases and V 5 bases, and 11 bases lay outside the gene matches. This CDR3 spans 15 amino acids. The germline gives CDR1 SGHTA, CDR2 FQGNSA. The chain's CDR3 is CASSRGGQAVNGYTF. CDR3 nucleotide sequence: TGTGCCAGCAGCCGTGGGGGACAGGCAGTTAATGGCTACACCTTC.

This clone showed up many times. This chain connects TRBV11-2 to TRBJ2-5, with D tentatively TRBD2 (6 bases). Trimming cost V 6 bases and J 5 bases, with 25 bases left between them. The CDR3 covers 17 residues. Germline CDR1 SGHAT, CDR2 FQNNGV. The CDR3 here is CASSRSYPSVLIETQYF. DNA of the CDR3: TGTGCCAGCAGTCGCAGTTATCCTAGCGTTTTAATTGAGACCCAGTACTTC.

This clone was seen more than once but under ten times. One base away lies a much larger clone, so this may be a sequencing read error. The chain combines TRBV11-3 with TRBJ2-4; TRBD2 agrees at 8 bases. J gave up 8 bases and V 5 bases, and 8 bases lay outside the gene matches. The CDR3 runs 14 residues. Per germline, CDR1 SGHNT and CDR2 YENEEA. CDR3 region: CASSPGTSRHIQYF. CDR3 nucleotide sequence: TGTGCCAGCAGCCCGGGGACTAGTAGGCACATTCAGTACTTC. The variable domain in full, with the rest retrieved from reference TRBV11-3 and TRBJ2-4, is EAGVVQSPRYKIIEKKQPVAFWCNPISGHNTLYWYLQNLGQGPELLIRYENEEAVDDSQLPKDRFSAERLKGVDSTLKIQPAELGDSAVYLCASSPGTSRHIQYFGAGTRLSVL.

The table lists this clone with many counts. The rearrangement uses TRBV24-1 and TRBJ2-5, with 10 bases fitting TRBD2. This CDR3 is 17 amino acids long. After removal of 2 bases from V and 4 bases from J, the junction contained 9 bases not matched to a gene. In germline, CDR1 is KGHDR, CDR2 SFDVKD. The DNA of the CDR3 is TGTGCCACCAGTGATTCGCGTCCTCTAGCGGGAGCAGAGACCCAGTACTTC. Translated: CATSDSRPLAGAETQYF.

A remark on this clone: A clone one base away is much larger, so this may be a read error. This specimen includes other DNA sequences encoding the same CDR3. V is TRBV20-1 and J is TRBJ2-2; D ambiguous. V was shortened by 7 bases and J by 11 bases, with 8 bases between the two germline ends. Germline assignment: CDR1 DFQATT and CDR2 SNEGSKA (reference sequence). The CDR3 is 9 amino acids. The CDR3 loop is CSDGLELFF. In DNA, the CDR3 is TGCAGTGACGGGCTCGAGCTGTTTTTT.

Many counts were recorded for this clone. The chain recombines TRBV9 with TRBJ2-1, with a possible D match to TRBD2 (6 bases). The CDR3 sequence is 13 residues long. In germline, CDR1 is SGDLS, CDR2 YYNGEE. V dropped 5 bases and J dropped 7 bases, with 13 bases sitting between them. The CDR3 region has the DNA TGTGCCAGCAGTTGGGGGACTCTTAATGAGCAGTTCTTC. Protein: CASSWGTLNEQFF.

This clone was detected only once. The rearrangement uses TRBV5-5 and TRBJ2-7, with 12 nucleotides matching TRBD2. Germline V lookup: CDR1 SGHKS, CDR2 YYEKEE (reference sequence). This CDR3 is 15 amino acids long. Losses at the gene ends were 4 bases for V and 2 bases for J; bases not matched to a gene: 4. CDR3 protein: CASSPRTSGAYEQYF. For the CDR3, the DNA is TGTGCCAGCAGCCCACGGACTAGCGGGGCCTACGAGCAGTACTTC. Based on the CDR3 plus reference TRBV5-5 and TRBJ2-7, the full variable domain is DAGVTQSPTHLIKTRGQQVTLRCSPISGHKSVSWYQQVLGQGPQFIFQYYEKEERGRGNFPDRFSARQFPNYSSELNVNALLLGDSALYLCASSPRTSGAYEQYFGPGTRLTVT.

This clone has a count of ten or more. The genes are TRBV20-1 and TRBJ2-5; 10 bases fit TRBD2. Per germline, CDR1 DFQATT and CDR2 SNEGSKA (reference sequence). The CDR3 is made up of 15 amino acids. V lost 1 base, J lost 5 bases, and 7 bases stayed unmatched. Here the CDR3 reads CSARGSAGGRETQYF. Here the CDR3 DNA reads TGCAGTGCTAGAGGATCAGCGGGAGGGAGGGAGACCCAGTACTTC.

The table lists this clone with many counts. This chain links TRBV10-1 with TRBJ2-1; possibly TRBD2 for D (5 bases). Germline V gene lookup returns CDR1 WNHNN and CDR2 SYGVQD (reference sequence). CDR3 size: 16 residues. V was shortened by 0 bases and J by 3 bases, with 12 bases between the two germline ends. DNA for the CDR3: TGCGCCAGCAGTGAGTCTCGAGGGAGTTTCTACAATGAGCAGTTCTTC. Protein: CASSESRGSFYNEQFF.

This clone was found many times. V and J are TRBV20-1 and TRBJ2-3, with TRBD2 matching over 11 bases. Trimming at V came to 6 bases and at J to 3 bases, leaving 8 bases not matched to a gene. The V gene's germline CDR1 is DFQATT and CDR2 SNEGSKA (reference sequence). CDR3 length: 15 amino acids. The CDR3 DNA follows: TGCAGTGCCGAAACTAGCGGGAGTGTTACAGATACGCAGTATTTT. Residues: CSAETSGSVTDTQYF.

The sample holds many counts of this clone. The rearrangement links TRBV5-1 to TRBJ2-3; D is uncertain. Trimming removed 0 bases from V and 0 bases from J, with 8 bases in between. CDR1 and CDR2 (germline): SGHRS, YFSETQ. CDR3 length: 15 residues. CDR3 amino acids: CASSLDSSSTDTQYF. The CDR3 bases are TGCGCCAGCAGCTTGGACAGCTCTAGCACAGATACGCAGTATTTT.